This T cell receptor (beta chain) came from a study of blood T cell repertoires in COVID-19. Some clones are missing from TCRdb's copy, which holds only in-frame ones; the method was immunoSEQ multiplex PCR. The table includes roughly 250,000 clones, about 86% detected once. The sequence was collected from a middle-aged man with active or convalescent COVID-19. Sequencing used peripheral blood.

The CDR3 DNA reads as TGCGCCAGCAGCTTTACGGTCAACACCGGGGAGCTGTTTTTT. Translating it yields CASSFTVNTGELFF. J is TRBJ2-2 and V is TRBV5-1; D is uncertain. Germline V gene sequence: CDR1 SGHRS, CDR2 YFSETQ. V lost 2 bases, J lost 2 bases, and 7 bases lay in between. This CDR3 region has 14 residues.